This note documents a single TCR beta chain sequence. The antigen is unknown. The sample carries other DNA sequences with the same CDR3. The PCR contained 60 Vbeta and 13 Jbeta primers. Clones were read by immunoSEQ multiplex PCR, and TCRdb kept only the in-frame ones, dropping some. The table includes 150,000 to 200,000 clones, roughly 76% detected once. The data are from a study of cytomegalovirus exposure and HLA in healthy donors. Study-wide results and caveats: Specific recognition of CMV antigens was confirmed in vitro for a few chains (all CMV-associated). When the data were analyzed later, several of the most significant clusters appeared to be linked to common viral pathogens. The study flagged some 180 TCR beta chains as cytomegalovirus-associated.

This CDR3 region has 13 residues. Germline V lookup: CDR1 LNHDA, CDR2 SQIVND (reference sequence). With 9 bases clipped from V and 3 bases from J, the junction kept 8 bases outside the gene matches. The chain links TRBV19 to TRBJ2-7; 7 bases match TRBD1. The sequenced sample was PBMCs. The clonotype originates from a male donor in good health and CMV-seronegative. CDR3 sequence: CASTPGQSYEQYF. In DNA, the CDR3 is TGTGCCAGCACACCGGGACAGAGCTACGAGCAGTACTTC.